This is a list of T cell receptor beta chains from one sample in a study of T cell repertoires in cytomegalovirus infection. One entry per CDR3 protein, called by TCRdb with MiXCR from the reads. The sample yields around 450,000 distinct CDR3 sequences, roughly 30% seen once. The specimen sequenced was PBMCs. These receptors were taken from a human donor in good health (CMV status not recorded). Some clones in this sample may be carry-over from other donors' samples. The conserved cysteine and the conserved F or W are not part of the CDR3 here. Fields, in order: J gene, V gene, clone size, CDR3 protein. Expanded clones are given a class, and other clones once, few, many or no size at all.

>TRBJ2-1|TRBV20-1|-
SATPVGNWDRDSYNEQF
>TRBJ1-6|TRBV20-1|-
SARGRTAYNSPLH
>TRBJ2-7|TRBV2|few
AGKTEVTAYEQY
>TRBJ2-7|TRBV6-8|-
ASSSPGDAVYEQY
>TRBJ2-7|TRBV4-1|-
ASSQDSETYYEQY
>TRBJ1-6|TRBV20-1|few
SAPGTGGTPLH
>TRBJ2-1|TRBV4-1|few
ASSQGAYNEQF
>TRBJ1-2|TRBV7-8|many
ASSLVGAERGYGYT
>TRBJ2-2|TRBV6-5|-
ASSYSPGRAGELF
>TRBJ1-4|TRBV14|-
ASSQVNEKQL
>TRBJ2-7|TRBV10-3|-
AISYRDDYNEQY
>TRBJ1-2|TRBV7-9|many
AGGGQGRKRNYGYT
>TRBJ2-5|TRBV7-2|-
ASSLFVVETQY
>TRBJ2-3|TRBV29-1|-
SADYTDTQY
>TRBJ2-3|TRBV28|-
ASGGRRTDTQY
>TRBJ2-5|TRBV6-8|few
ASSAGLPKETQY
>TRBJ2-1|TRBV15|-
ATSRDHGGPGGNEQF
>TRBJ2-7|TRBV20-1|once
SARRLAVTYEQY
>TRBJ1-4|TRBV5-1|-
DSSSQTGRDEKLF
>TRBJ2-7|TRBV6-6|-
ASSQGRDSYEQY
>TRBJ2-1|TRBV7-6|-
ASSIRQAESVQF
>TRBJ1-4|TRBV6-6|-
ASSDRQGEDEKLF
>TRBJ1-1|TRBV6-6|few
ASRAEGSTEAF
>TRBJ1-4|TRBV6-1|-
ASSEQWGNEKLF
>TRBJ1-1|TRBV12-3/TRBV12-4|-
ASSAGFARAEAF
>TRBJ2-5|TRBV19|few
ASSIGTGETQY
>TRBJ1-5|TRBV6-6|-
ASSYPTGYSNQPQH
>TRBJ1-5|TRBV29-1|-
RALWGSNQPQH
>TRBJ1-1|TRBV5-1|few
ASSLGRGRATEAF
>TRBJ1-2|TRBV7-2|many
ASSRDLRSYGYT
>TRBJ2-5|TRBV6-1|-
ASSEIPTQETQY
>TRBJ2-2|TRBV19|few
ASRFAGLAGNYPGELF
>TRBJ1-2|TRBV18|-
ASSLAGTGDGYT
>TRBJ1-2|TRBV11-2|-
ASSLGTGPEYGYT
>TRBJ1-6|TRBV27|-
ASTRGPNSPLH
>TRBJ1-2|TRBV5-6|few
ASSSMTDNYGYT
>TRBJ2-7|TRBV6-2/TRBV6-3|few
ASNPFPGGGSYEQY
>TRBJ2-7|TRBV5-4|once
ASSSDVNYEQY
>TRBJ1-5|TRBV12-3/TRBV12-4|many
ASSLVGSHNQPQH
>TRBJ2-3|TRBV6-4|many
ASSDSSGGATDTQY
>TRBJ1-2|TRBV9|-
ASSAALTGVGYT
>TRBJ1-3|TRBV19|-
ASSISTGAGNTIY
>TRBJ1-5|TRBV20-1|-
SAKKTGNGQPQH
>TRBJ2-3|TRBV7-9|-
ASSRSGGSNTDTQY
>TRBJ2-5|TRBV7-2|few
ASSTLAGASDETQY
>TRBJ1-5|TRBV7-8|few
ASSLGPGINQPQH
>TRBJ1-2|TRBV7-2|many
ASSSQPTGIHGYT
>TRBJ1-1|TRBV29-1|few
SVGTAHNLNTEAF
>TRBJ1-2|TRBV2|-
ASAPTLRTGGGGYT
>TRBJ2-3|TRBV7-2|few
ASSLEPRGVGDTQY
>TRBJ2-3|TRBV4-1|few
ASSAGEGDTQY
>TRBJ1-3|TRBV9|-
ASSLTGVSGNTIY
>TRBJ2-7|TRBV4-2|few
ASSQVGTGSHEQY
>TRBJ1-5|TRBV28|many
ASSSLAAEDNQPQH
>TRBJ2-7|TRBV11-2|once
ASSQTGIPYELY
>TRBJ1-4|TRBV5-6|-
ASSKGTVNEKLF
>TRBJ1-5|TRBV4-3|few
ASSQETTYSNQPQH
>TRBJ1-5|TRBV28|-
ASSPGWGAQH
>TRBJ2-7|TRBV10-3|many
AISGGGDGSYEQY
>TRBJ2-5|TRBV7-3|-
ASSSTGEKTQY